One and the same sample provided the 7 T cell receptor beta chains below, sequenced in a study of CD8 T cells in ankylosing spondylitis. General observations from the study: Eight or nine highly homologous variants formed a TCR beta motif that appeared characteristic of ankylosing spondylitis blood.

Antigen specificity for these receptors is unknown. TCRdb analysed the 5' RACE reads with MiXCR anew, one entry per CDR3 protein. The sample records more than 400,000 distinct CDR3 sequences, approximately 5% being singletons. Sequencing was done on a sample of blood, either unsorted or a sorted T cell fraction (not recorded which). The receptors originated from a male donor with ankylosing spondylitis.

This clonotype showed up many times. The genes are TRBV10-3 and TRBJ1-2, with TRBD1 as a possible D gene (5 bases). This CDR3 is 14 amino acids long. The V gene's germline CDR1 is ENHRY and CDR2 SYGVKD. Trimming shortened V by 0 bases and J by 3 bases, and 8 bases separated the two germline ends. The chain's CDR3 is CAISESGRDYGYTF. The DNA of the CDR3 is TGTGCCATCAGTGAGTCGGGGCGCGACTATGGCTACACCTTC.

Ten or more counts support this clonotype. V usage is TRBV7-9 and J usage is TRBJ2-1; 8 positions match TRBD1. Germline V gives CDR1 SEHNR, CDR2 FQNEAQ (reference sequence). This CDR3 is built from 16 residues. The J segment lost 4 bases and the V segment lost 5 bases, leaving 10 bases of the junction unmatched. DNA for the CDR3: TGTGCCAGCAGCCCTCGAGGACAGGGAGCATACAATGAGCAGTTCTTC. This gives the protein CASSPRGQGAYNEQFF.

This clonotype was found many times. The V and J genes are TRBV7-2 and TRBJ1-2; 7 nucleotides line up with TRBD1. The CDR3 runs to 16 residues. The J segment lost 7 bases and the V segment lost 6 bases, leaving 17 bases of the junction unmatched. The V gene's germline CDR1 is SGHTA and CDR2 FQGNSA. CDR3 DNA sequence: TGTGCCAGCAGTCCACCAGGGGGAAGGGGTTCGGGTGGCTACACCTTC. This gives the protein CASSPPGGRGSGGYTF.

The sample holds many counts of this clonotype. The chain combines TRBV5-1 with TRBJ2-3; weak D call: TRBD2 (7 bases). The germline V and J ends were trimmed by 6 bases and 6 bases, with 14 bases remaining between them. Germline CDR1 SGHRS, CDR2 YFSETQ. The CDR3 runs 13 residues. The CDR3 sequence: CASKDSGIDTQYF. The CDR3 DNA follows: TGCGCCAGCAAGGACAGCGGGATCGATACGCAGTATTTT.

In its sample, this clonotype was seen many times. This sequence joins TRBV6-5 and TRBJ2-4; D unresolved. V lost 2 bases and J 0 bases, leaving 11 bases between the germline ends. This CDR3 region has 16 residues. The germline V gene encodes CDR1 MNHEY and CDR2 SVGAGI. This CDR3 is CASSYPGPKAKNIQYF. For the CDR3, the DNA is TGTGCCAGCAGTTACCCTGGACCAAAAGCCAAAAACATTCAGTACTTC.

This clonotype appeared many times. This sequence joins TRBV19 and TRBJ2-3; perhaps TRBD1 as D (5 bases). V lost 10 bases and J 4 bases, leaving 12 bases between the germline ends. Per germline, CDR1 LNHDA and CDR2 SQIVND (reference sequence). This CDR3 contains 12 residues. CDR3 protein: CATRDVADTQYF. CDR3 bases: TGTGCCACCAGGGATGTAGCAGATACGCAGTATTTT.

CDR3 DNA sequence: TGTGCCAGCAGCCCCGAGCTCCACTGCTACAATGAGCAGTTCTTC. Its translation: CASSPELHCYNEQFF. This chain connects TRBV5-6 to TRBJ2-1; D is ambiguous. Trimming pared 4 bases from V and 3 bases from J, leaving 14 bases between. Per the germline V gene, CDR1 is SGHDT and CDR2 is YYEEEE. The CDR3 has 15 amino acids.